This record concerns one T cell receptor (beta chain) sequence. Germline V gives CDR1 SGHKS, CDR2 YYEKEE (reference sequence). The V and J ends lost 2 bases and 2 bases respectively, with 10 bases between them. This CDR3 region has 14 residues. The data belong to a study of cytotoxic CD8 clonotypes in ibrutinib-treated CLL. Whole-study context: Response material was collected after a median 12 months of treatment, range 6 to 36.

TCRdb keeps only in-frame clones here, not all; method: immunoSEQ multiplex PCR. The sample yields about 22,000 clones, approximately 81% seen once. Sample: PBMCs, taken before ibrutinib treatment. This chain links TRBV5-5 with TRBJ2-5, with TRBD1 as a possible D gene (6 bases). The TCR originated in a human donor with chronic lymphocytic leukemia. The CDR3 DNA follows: TGTGCCAGCAGCTTAGCTCAGGGGCAAGAGACCCAGTACTTC. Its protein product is CASSLAQGQETQYF.